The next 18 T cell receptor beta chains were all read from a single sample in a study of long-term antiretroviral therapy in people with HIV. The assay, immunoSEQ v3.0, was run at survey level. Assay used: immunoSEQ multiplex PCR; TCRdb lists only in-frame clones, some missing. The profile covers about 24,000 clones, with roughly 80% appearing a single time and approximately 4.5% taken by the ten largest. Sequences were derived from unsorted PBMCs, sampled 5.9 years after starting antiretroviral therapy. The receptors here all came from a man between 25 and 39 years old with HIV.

Here the CDR3 reads CASSHARWTSGSLNNEQFF. In nucleotides, the CDR3 is TGTGCCAGTAGTCACGCCAGATGGACTAGCGGGAGCTTGAACAATGAGCAGTTCTTC. This sequence joins TRBV19 and TRBJ2-1; TRBD2 matches 13 bases. CDR3 size: 19 residues. Germline CDR1 is LNHDA and CDR2 is SQIVND (reference sequence). Trimming removed 5 bases from V and 5 bases from J; junction bases left unmatched: 15.

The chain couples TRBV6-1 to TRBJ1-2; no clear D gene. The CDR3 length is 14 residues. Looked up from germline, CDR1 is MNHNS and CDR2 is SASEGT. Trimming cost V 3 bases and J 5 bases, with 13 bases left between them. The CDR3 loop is CASSEATTKYGYTF. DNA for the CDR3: TGTGCCAGCAGTGAGGCCACTACAAAGTATGGCTACACCTTC.

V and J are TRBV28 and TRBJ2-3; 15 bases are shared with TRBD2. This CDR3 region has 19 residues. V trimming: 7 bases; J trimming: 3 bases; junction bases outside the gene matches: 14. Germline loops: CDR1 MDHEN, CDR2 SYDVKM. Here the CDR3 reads CASISGLAGGQEETDTQYF. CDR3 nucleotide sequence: TGTGCCAGCATCTCAGGACTAGCGGGAGGGCAAGAGGAGACAGATACGCAGTATTTT. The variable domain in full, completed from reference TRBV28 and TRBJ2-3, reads DVKVTQSSRYLVKRTGEKVFLECVQDMDHENMFWYRQDPGLGLRLIYFSYDVKMKEKGDIPEGYSVSREKKERFSLILESASTNQTSMYLCASISGLAGGQEETDTQYFGPGTRLTVL.

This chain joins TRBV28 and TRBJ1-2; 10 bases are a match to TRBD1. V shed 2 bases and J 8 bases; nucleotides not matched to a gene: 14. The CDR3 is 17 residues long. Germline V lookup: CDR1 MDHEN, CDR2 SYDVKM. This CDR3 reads CASSLPRLTGGAGGYTF. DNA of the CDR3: TGTGCCAGCAGTTTACCCCGCCTGACAGGGGGCGCTGGGGGCTACACCTTC.

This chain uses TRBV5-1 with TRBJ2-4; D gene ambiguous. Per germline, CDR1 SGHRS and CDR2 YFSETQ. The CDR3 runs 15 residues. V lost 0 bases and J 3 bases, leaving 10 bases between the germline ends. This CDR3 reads CASSLALGVKNIQYF. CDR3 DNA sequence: TGCGCCAGCAGCTTGGCTCTGGGCGTCAAAAACATTCAGTACTTC.

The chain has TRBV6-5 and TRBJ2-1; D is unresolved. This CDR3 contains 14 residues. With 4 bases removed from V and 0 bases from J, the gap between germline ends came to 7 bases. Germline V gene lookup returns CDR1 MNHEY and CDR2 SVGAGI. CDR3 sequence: CASSFAVSYNEQFF. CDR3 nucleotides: TGTGCCAGCAGTTTCGCGGTCTCCTACAATGAGCAGTTCTTC.

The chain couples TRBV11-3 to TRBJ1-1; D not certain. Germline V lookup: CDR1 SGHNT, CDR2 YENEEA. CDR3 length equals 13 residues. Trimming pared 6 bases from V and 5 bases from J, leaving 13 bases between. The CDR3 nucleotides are TGTGCCAGCAGTACGACCCCGAGGACTGAAGCTTTCTTT. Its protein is CASSTTPRTEAFF.

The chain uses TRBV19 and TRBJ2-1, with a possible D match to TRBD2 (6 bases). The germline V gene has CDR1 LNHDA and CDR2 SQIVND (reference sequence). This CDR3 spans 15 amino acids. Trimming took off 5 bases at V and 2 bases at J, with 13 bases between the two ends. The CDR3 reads CASSPYGSPYNEQFF. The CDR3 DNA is TGTGCCAGTAGTCCGTACGGGAGTCCCTACAATGAGCAGTTCTTC.

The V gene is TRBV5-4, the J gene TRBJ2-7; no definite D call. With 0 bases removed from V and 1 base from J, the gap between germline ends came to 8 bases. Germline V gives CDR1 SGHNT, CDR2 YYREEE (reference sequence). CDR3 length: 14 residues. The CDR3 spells CASSLAADSYEQYF. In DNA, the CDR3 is TGTGCCAGCAGCTTGGCCGCCGATTCCTACGAGCAGTACTTC. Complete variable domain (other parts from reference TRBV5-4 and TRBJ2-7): ETGVTQSPTHLIKTRGQQVTLRCSSQSGHNTVSWYQQALGQGPQFIFQYYREEENGRGNFPPRFSGLQFPNYSSELNVNALELDDSALYLCASSLAADSYEQYFGPGTRLTVT.

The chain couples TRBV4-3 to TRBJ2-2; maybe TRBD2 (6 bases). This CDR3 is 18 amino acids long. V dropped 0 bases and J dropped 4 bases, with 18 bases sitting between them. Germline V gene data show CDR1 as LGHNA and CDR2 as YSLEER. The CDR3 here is CASSQDWYAGPFTGELFF. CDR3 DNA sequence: TGCGCCAGCAGCCAAGATTGGTACGCGGGACCCTTCACCGGGGAGCTGTTTTTT.

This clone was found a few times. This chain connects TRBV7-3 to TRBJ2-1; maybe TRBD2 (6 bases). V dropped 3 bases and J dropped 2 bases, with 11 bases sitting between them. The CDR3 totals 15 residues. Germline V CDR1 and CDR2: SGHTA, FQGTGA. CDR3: CASSLRRGTYNEQFF. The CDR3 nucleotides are TGTGCCAGCAGCTTGAGGCGGGGTACCTACAATGAGCAGTTCTTC.

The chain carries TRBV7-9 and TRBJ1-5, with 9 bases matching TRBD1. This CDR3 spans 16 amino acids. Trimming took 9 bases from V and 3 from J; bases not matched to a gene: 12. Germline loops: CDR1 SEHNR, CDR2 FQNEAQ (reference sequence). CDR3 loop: CASGSGTGTNNQPQHF. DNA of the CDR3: TGTGCCAGTGGAAGCGGGACAGGGACTAACAATCAGCCCCAGCATTTT.

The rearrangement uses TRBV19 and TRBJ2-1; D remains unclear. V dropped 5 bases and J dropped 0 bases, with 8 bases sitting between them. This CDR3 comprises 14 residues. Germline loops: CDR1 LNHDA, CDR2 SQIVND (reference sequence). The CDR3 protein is CASSSASSYNEQFF. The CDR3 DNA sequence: TGTGCCAGTAGTTCAGCGAGCTCCTACAATGAGCAGTTCTTC. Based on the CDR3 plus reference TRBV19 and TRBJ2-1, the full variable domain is DGGITQSPKYLFRKEGQNVTLSCEQNLNHDAMYWYRQDPGQGLRLIYYSQIVNDFQKGDIAEGYSVSREKKESFPLTVTSAQKNPTAFYLCASSSASSYNEQFFGPGTRLTVL.

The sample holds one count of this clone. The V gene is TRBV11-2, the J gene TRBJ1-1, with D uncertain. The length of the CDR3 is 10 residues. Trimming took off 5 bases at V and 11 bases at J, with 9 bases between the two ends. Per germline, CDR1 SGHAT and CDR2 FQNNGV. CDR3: CASSPTAAFF. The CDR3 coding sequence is TGTGCCAGCAGCCCCACAGCGGCTTTCTTT.

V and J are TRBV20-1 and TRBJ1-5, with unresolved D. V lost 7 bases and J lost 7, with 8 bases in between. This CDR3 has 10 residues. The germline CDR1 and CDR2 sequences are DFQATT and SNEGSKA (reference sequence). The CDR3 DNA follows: TGCAGTGTGGAGGGACAGCCCCAGCATTTT. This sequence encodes CSVEGQPQHF.

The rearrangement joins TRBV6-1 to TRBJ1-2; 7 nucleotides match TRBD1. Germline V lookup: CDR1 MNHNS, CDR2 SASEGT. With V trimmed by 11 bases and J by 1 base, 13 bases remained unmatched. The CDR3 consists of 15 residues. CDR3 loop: CAGSPRDSFNYGYTF. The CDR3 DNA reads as TGTGCCGGAAGCCCGCGGGACAGTTTTAACTATGGCTACACCTTC.

The CDR3 protein is CASGNPPSIEQYF. The CDR3 DNA sequence: TGTGCCAGCGGGAACCCACCTTCGATCGAGCAGTACTTC. This chain joins TRBV7-3 and TRBJ2-7; D gene uncertain. The CDR3 consists of 13 residues. The germline V gene has CDR1 SGHTA and CDR2 FQGTGA. V was shortened by 8 bases and J by 6 bases, with 17 bases between the two germline ends.

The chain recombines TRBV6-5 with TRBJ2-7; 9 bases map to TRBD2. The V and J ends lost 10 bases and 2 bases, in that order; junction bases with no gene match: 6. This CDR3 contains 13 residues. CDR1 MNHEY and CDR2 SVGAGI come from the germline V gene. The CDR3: CAIRLAETYEQYF. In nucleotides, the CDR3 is TGTGCCATTAGACTAGCGGAGACCTACGAGCAGTACTTC.